A selection of T cell receptor beta chains follows, all from one sample in a study of HIV-infected patients and healthy controls. TCRdb processed the 5' RACE reads anew with MiXCR; each CDR3 protein has one entry. Here the sample spans 65,000 to 70,000 distinct CDR3 sequences, about 16% being singletons. Sequenced material: CD4+ T cells from blood. The receptors originated from a human donor in good health. CDR3s include the opening cysteine and the closing phenylalanine or tryptophan. A D gene is named only where the DNA matches it firmly. Size tells how often a clone was seen (once, few, many) or the class of an expanded clone, and some rows leave it out.

d_gene,abundance,len,j_gene,v_gene,CDR3aa,CDR3nt
NA,few,15,TRBJ2-1,TRBV4-3,CASSRRLGEYNEQFF,TGCGCCAGCAGCCGCCGACTAGGAGAATACAATGAGCAGTTCTTC
TRBD1,NA,15,TRBJ1-1,TRBV5-1,CASSRTGGEDTEAFF,TGCGCCAGCAGCCGTACAGGGGGAGAGGACACTGAAGCTTTCTTT
NA,few,17,TRBJ2-3,TRBV20-1,CSARAVHLATHTDTQYF,TGCAGTGCTAGAGCGGTGCATCTAGCGACCCACACAGATACGCAGTATTTT
NA,many,15,TRBJ2-3,TRBV6-1,CASSTSVSSTDTQYF,TGTGCCAGCAGCACAAGCGTTTCTAGCACAGATACGCAGTATTTT
TRBD1,few,14,TRBJ1-4,TRBV12-3/TRBV12-4,CASRTDRGNEKLFF,TGTGCCAGCAGGACGGACAGGGGAAATGAAAAACTGTTTTTT
NA,NA,15,TRBJ1-1,TRBV18,CASSPLDSMNTEAFF,TGTGCCAGCTCACCATTGGACTCAATGAACACTGAAGCTTTCTTT
NA,NA,13,TRBJ2-1,TRBV20-1,CSARVQGRDEQFF,TGCAGTGCTAGAGTACAGGGCAGGGATGAGCAGTTCTTC
NA,NA,12,TRBJ1-1,TRBV19,CASSMSGTEAFF,TGTGCCAGTAGTATGAGCGGCACTGAAGCTTTCTTT
TRBD2,few,15,TRBJ2-1,TRBV20-1,CSPVSGSGEYNEQFF,TGCAGTCCTGTATCCGGTAGCGGGGAGTACAATGAGCAGTTCTTC
TRBD1,NA,16,TRBJ2-1,TRBV7-2,CASSLRGDRVVDEQFF,TGTGCCAGCAGCTTACGGGGGGACAGGGTTGTCGATGAGCAGTTCTTC
TRBD2,NA,19,TRBJ2-1,TRBV7-2,CASRLSVGATSGTYNEQFF,TGTGCCAGCAGACTCTCGGTGGGTGCGACTAGCGGAACCTACAATGAGCAGTTCTTC
TRBD1,many,15,TRBJ2-5,TRBV23-1,CASSQPRTGSETQYF,TGCGCCAGCAGTCAACCACGGACAGGGTCGGAGACCCAGTACTTC
TRBD2,NA,16,TRBJ2-1,TRBV3-1,CASSKPGLAGANEQFF,TGTGCCAGCAGCAAGCCGGGACTAGCGGGGGCAAATGAGCAGTTCTTC
NA,NA,13,TRBJ2-7,TRBV27,CASSLEGAYEQYF,TGTGCCAGCAGTTTGGAGGGCGCCTACGAGCAGTACTTC
NA,few,15,TRBJ2-5,TRBV6-2/TRBV6-3,CASSPSGHNAETQYF,TGTGCCAGCAGCCCATCGGGGCACAACGCAGAGACCCAGTACTTC
NA,NA,12,TRBJ2-1,TRBV18,CASSEEVGEQFF,TGTGCCAGCTCGGAGGAGGTCGGTGAGCAGTTCTTC
NA,few,13,TRBJ1-6,TRBV19,CATRQSFNSPLHF,TGTGCCACCAGGCAGTCCTTCAATTCACCCCTCCACTTT
NA,NA,13,TRBJ1-5,TRBV6-2/TRBV6-3,CASSPISWQPQHF,TGTGCCAGCAGTCCCATTAGTTGGCAGCCCCAGCATTTT
NA,few,12,TRBJ2-7,TRBV6-5,CASKGGPYEQYF,TGTGCCAGCAAGGGAGGCCCCTACGAGCAGTACTTC
NA,NA,15,TRBJ2-2,TRBV30,CAWSGNRVTTGELFF,TGTGCCTGGAGTGGAAACAGGGTAACCACCGGGGAGCTGTTTTTT
NA,NA,16,TRBJ2-4,TRBV28,CASSLGDGLAKNIQYF,TGTGCCAGCAGTTTAGGAGACGGATTAGCCAAAAACATTCAGTACTTC
NA,NA,14,TRBJ1-5,TRBV28,CASSSIKAEQPQHF,TGTGCCAGCAGTTCCATAAAGGCTGAGCAGCCCCAGCATTTT
TRBD1,NA,18,TRBJ1-2,TRBV6-6,CASSFLGTGITGSRGYTF,TGTGCCAGCAGTTTCCTGGGGACAGGGATTACGGGGTCACGTGGCTACACCTTC
TRBD1,NA,15,TRBJ1-1,TRBV5-6,CASSLLRQGARVAFF,TGTGCCAGCAGCTTGTTGCGGCAGGGGGCGCGTGTAGCTTTCTTT
TRBD1,many,15,TRBJ1-5,TRBV5-1,CASSLGTGDNQPQHF,TGCGCCAGCAGCTTGGGGACAGGGGACAATCAGCCCCAGCATTTT
NA,NA,13,TRBJ1-2,TRBV25-1,CASSDGKNYGYTF,TGTGCCAGCAGTGACGGGAAAAACTATGGCTACACCTTC
NA,many,12,TRBJ2-7,TRBV6-2/TRBV6-3,CASSSRSYEQYF,TGTGCCAGCAGTTCCCGGAGCTACGAGCAGTACTTC
TRBD1,NA,15,TRBJ1-1,TRBV5-1,CASSWRQGSNTEAFF,TGCGCCAGCAGCTGGAGACAGGGTTCGAACACTGAAGCTTTCTTT
TRBD2,NA,17,TRBJ2-3,TRBV4-3,CASSQDLTTSGTDTQYF,TGCGCCAGCAGCCAAGATCTAACGACTAGCGGCACAGATACGCAGTATTTT
NA,few,12,TRBJ2-3,TRBV6-6,CASGEHADTQYF,TGTGCCAGCGGCGAACACGCAGATACGCAGTATTTT
NA,NA,13,TRBJ2-3,TRBV20-1,CSAHFSDTDTQYF,TGCAGTGCTCATTTTTCGGATACAGATACGCAGTATTTT
NA,few,12,TRBJ2-4,TRBV14,CASSSTGNIQYF,TGTGCCAGCAGTTCGACGGGGAACATTCAGTACTTC
TRBD2,NA,16,TRBJ2-1,TRBV28,CASSLSGRGGSNEQFF,TGTGCCAGCAGTTTATCTGGGCGGGGGGGCTCCAATGAGCAGTTCTTC
TRBD2,NA,15,TRBJ2-1,TRBV12-3/TRBV12-4,CASAYGGGTYNEQFF,TGTGCCAGCGCCTACGGGGGGGGAACCTACAATGAGCAGTTCTTC
NA,NA,15,TRBJ1-4,TRBV19,CASSIDRDGNEKLFF,TGTGCCAGTAGTATAGACCGGGACGGTAATGAAAAACTGTTTTTT
NA,few,14,TRBJ1-1,TRBV11-3,CASSQMERGTEAFF,TGTGCCAGCAGCCAGATGGAGAGGGGCACTGAAGCTTTCTTT
NA,NA,16,TRBJ1-3,TRBV20-1,CSALSNQVFSGNTIYF,TGCAGTGCTTTAAGCAACCAGGTCTTCTCTGGAAACACCATATATTTT
TRBD2,few,15,TRBJ2-1,TRBV29-1,CSAHLGLAGGREQFF,TGCAGCGCCCATTTAGGGCTAGCGGGGGGCCGTGAGCAGTTCTTC
NA,many,16,TRBJ1-6,TRBV10-2,CASSWSSGSYNSPLHF,TGCGCCAGCAGTTGGTCCTCTGGCTCCTATAATTCACCCCTCCACTTT
NA,NA,11,TRBJ1-1,TRBV20-1,CSARLNTEAFF,TGCAGTGCTAGACTGAACACTGAAGCTTTCTTT
NA,few,14,TRBJ2-3,TRBV20-1,CSAPRAFSTDTQYF,TGCAGTGCTCCTCGGGCCTTCTCGACAGATACGCAGTATTTT
TRBD2,NA,16,TRBJ2-7,TRBV7-9,CASSLTSGLAGARQYF,TGTGCCAGCAGCTTAACATCGGGTCTAGCGGGAGCTCGGCAGTACTTC
NA,few,11,TRBJ1-2,TRBV19,CASTRDYGYTF,TGTGCCAGTACCAGGGACTATGGCTACACCTTC
NA,many,13,TRBJ1-2,TRBV3-1,CASSHLDSWGYTF,TGTGCCAGCAGCCATTTGGACAGTTGGGGCTACACCTTC
NA,NA,16,TRBJ1-1,TRBV5-1,CASSRHAGRMNTEAFF,TGCGCCAGCAGCCGTCACGCCGGCAGGATGAACACTGAAGCTTTCTTT